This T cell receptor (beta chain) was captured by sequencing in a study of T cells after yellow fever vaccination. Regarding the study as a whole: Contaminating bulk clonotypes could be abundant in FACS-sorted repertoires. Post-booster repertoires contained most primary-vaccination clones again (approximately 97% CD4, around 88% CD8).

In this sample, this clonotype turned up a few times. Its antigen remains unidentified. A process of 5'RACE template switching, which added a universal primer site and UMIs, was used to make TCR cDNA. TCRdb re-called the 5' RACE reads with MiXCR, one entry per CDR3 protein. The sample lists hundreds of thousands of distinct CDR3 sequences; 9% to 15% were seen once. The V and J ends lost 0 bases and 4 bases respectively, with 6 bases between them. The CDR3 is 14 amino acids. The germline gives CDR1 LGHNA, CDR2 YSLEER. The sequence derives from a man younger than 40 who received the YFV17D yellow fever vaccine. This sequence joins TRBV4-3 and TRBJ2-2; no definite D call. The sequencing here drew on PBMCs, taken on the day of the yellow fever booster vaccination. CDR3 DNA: TGCGCCAGCAGCCAAGAAGCGAGCACCGGGGAGCTGTTTTTT. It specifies CASSQEASTGELFF.